In its sample, the clone carrying this T cell receptor (beta chain) was seen once. CDR3 length equals 14 residues. The V segment lost 4 bases and the J segment 4 bases; nucleotides outside the gene matches: 7. Per germline, CDR1 SGHRS and CDR2 YFSETQ. The repertoire was sequenced with immunoSEQ multiplex PCR; TCRdb's copy has only in-frame clones and lacks some. The sample contains 650,000 to 950,000 clones, approximately 85% of which appear only once. The entry originates in a study of shared T cell receptors in the human thymus. These same data were also listed under a study on human thymus T cells. That work contributes: Donors consisted of healthy Finnish infants (having corrective surgery for congenital heart defects).

Material: thymocytes. The clonotype originates from a girl under three years old with a congenital heart defect. The chain joins TRBV5-1 to TRBJ1-2, with TRBD1 matching over 7 bases. The CDR3 region has the DNA TGCGCCAGCAGCCCGGGACAGAGACTCTATGGCTACACCTTC. Translated, it gives CASSPGQRLYGYTF.